A single sample gave rise to the 9 T cell receptor beta chains below, sequenced in a study of CD8 T cells in Susac syndrome. With random hexamers, reverse transcription was performed on about 0.5 to 1 ug of RNA. A single record per CDR3 protein comes from TCRdb applying MiXCR to the immunoSEQ multiplex PCR reads. The repertoire holds roughly 120,000 distinct CDR3 sequences, with 90% to 95% as singletons. The material sequenced was CD4+ T cells from PBMCs. Source of these receptors: a human donor with multiple sclerosis.

This chain links TRBV27 with TRBJ2-2; the D gene is possibly TRBD1 (6 bases). V shed 3 bases and J shed 9 bases, with 8 bases lying between them. CDR3 length equals 12 residues. Germline values: CDR1 MNHEY, CDR2 SMNVEV (reference sequence). DNA for the CDR3: TGTGCCAGCAGTTTCGGGGACAGGGAGCTGTTTTTT. Its translation is CASSFGDRELFF.

This chain uses TRBV25-1 with TRBJ2-7, with a tentative D call TRBD2 (6 bases). From germline, CDR1 is MGHDK and CDR2 SYGVNS. V was shortened by 4 bases and J by 4 bases, with 14 bases between the two germline ends. This CDR3 contains 14 residues. CDR3 loop: CASSGRGGRYEQYF. CDR3 sequence (DNA): TGTGCCAGCAGTGGGAGGGGTGGCAGGTACGAGCAGTACTTC.

J is TRBJ2-6 and V is TRBV11-2, with TRBD1 matching over 8 bases. This CDR3 comprises 20 residues. Germline trimming cut 0 bases from V and 0 bases from J; bases unmatched to any gene: 10. Germline V lookup: CDR1 SGHAT, CDR2 FQNNGV. The chain's CDR3 is CASSLDKEAGGHSGANVLTF. The CDR3, as DNA: TGTGCCAGCAGCTTAGATAAAGAGGCAGGGGGCCACTCTGGGGCCAACGTCCTGACTTTC.

The V gene is TRBV20-1, the J gene TRBJ1-2; D call uncertain. The V and J ends lost 3 bases and 2 bases respectively, with 16 bases between them. Germline CDR1 and CDR2: DFQATT and SNEGSKA (reference sequence). This CDR3 region has 15 residues. The CDR3, as DNA: TGCAGTGCTAGTCCGGGCCAGGTGGGAAACTATGGCTACACCTTC. Translated, it gives CSASPGQVGNYGYTF.

This chain links TRBV5-6 with TRBJ1-4, with TRBD1 identical over 8 bases. V shed 4 bases, J shed 3 bases, and the junction held 8 bases outside the gene matches. CDR1 and CDR2 (germline): SGHDT, YYEEEE. CDR3 length: 16 residues. As DNA, the CDR3 is TGTGCCAGCAGCGCCTTAGGGACAGGAGCTAATGAAAAACTGTTTTTT. Protein: CASSALGTGANEKLFF.

The chain couples TRBV15 to TRBJ2-3, with 10 bases aligning to TRBD1. Trimming at V came to 0 bases and at J to 5 bases, leaving 2 bases not matched to a gene. This CDR3 spans 15 amino acids. Germline lookup yields CDR1 LNHNV and CDR2 YYDKDF (reference sequence). This chain's CDR3 is CATSRETGGRDTQYF. CDR3 nucleotide sequence: TGTGCCACCAGCAGAGAGACAGGGGGCAGAGATACGCAGTATTTT.

The chain carries TRBV20-1 and TRBJ1-2, with 10 bases fitting TRBD1. Germline CDR1 is DFQATT and CDR2 is SNEGSKA (reference sequence). V shed 5 bases, J shed 6 bases, and the junction held 9 bases outside the gene matches. This CDR3 region has 14 residues. CDR3 protein: CSAWVPGTGDGYTF. For the CDR3, the DNA is TGCAGTGCTTGGGTACCCGGGACAGGGGATGGCTACACCTTC.

The V gene is TRBV6-5, the J gene TRBJ1-2, with 12 positions matching TRBD1. The CDR3 contains 16 residues. CDR1 and CDR2 from the germline V gene are MNHEY and SVGAGI. V was clipped by 0 bases and J by 6 bases; unmatched bases: 5. The CDR3 loop reads CASSYSMGQGADGYTF. CDR3 sequence (DNA): TGTGCCAGCAGTTACTCGATGGGACAGGGGGCTGATGGCTACACCTTC.

This chain links TRBV29-1 with TRBJ1-2, with 7 nucleotides matching TRBD1. J lost 6 bases, V lost 5 bases, and 9 bases had no gene match. Germline CDR1 SQVTM, CDR2 ANQGSEA. The CDR3 sequence is 13 residues long. In DNA form, the CDR3 reads TGCAGCGTTTCTGACAGGGCCTACAATGGCTACACCTTC. This translates into CSVSDRAYNGYTF. The whole variable domain, filled in from reference TRBV29-1 and TRBJ1-2, reads SAVISQKPSRDICQRGTSLTIQCQVDSQVTMMFWYRQQPGQSLTLIATANQGSEATYESGFVIDKFPISRPNLTFSTLTVSNMSPEDSSIYLCSVSDRAYNGYTFGSGTRLTVV.